The clone carrying this T cell receptor (beta chain) was seen only a few times. The entry originates in a study of human T cells and chemical hapten exposure. Total RNA was extracted from unfractionated whole blood. TCRdb redid the calling of the 5' RACE reads with MiXCR, one entry per CDR3 protein. The sample holds 65,000 to 90,000 distinct CDR3 sequences, around a sixth seen once. This sequence was found in a female donor in good health.

CDR3 sequence: CARSSGRRSQPQHF. CDR3 DNA: TGTGCCAGAAGCTCCGGACGTCGTAGTCAGCCCCAGCATTTT. The chain employs TRBV5-3 and TRBJ1-5; unclear D gene. TRBV5-3 is an ORF; its function is uncertain. This CDR3 contains 14 residues. Trimming left V 3 bases short and J 6 bases short, with 13 bases between.